This T cell receptor (beta chain) was captured by sequencing in a study of blood T cell repertoires in COVID-19. Germline V lookup: CDR1 SGHTA, CDR2 FQGTGA. With 1 base removed from V and 1 base from J, the gap between germline ends came to 14 bases. The CDR3 is 18 amino acids. Sequenced by immunoSEQ multiplex PCR; TCRdb stores in-frame clones only, minus some. The table has 50,000 or so clones, roughly four fifths seen once; the top ten hold around 7%. The chain uses TRBV7-3 and TRBJ2-6; maybe TRBD1 (6 bases). The receptor was derived from a man aged 55 to 70 with active COVID-19. The sequencing input was peripheral blood. Here the CDR3 DNA reads TGTGCCAGCAGCTTAAACTCGGGACAACATTCTGGGGCCAACGTCCTGACTTTC. Translating gives CASSLNSGQHSGANVLTF.